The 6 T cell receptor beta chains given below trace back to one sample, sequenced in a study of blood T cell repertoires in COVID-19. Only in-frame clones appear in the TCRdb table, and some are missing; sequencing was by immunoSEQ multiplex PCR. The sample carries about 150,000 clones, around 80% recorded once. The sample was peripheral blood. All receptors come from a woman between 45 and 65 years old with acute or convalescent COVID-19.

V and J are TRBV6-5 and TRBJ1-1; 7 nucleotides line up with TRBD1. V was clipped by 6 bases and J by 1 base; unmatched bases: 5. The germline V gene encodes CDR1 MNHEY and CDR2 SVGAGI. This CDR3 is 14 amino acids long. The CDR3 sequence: CASRRDRQNTEAFF. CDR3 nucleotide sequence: TGTGCCAGCAGACGGGACAGACAGAACACTGAAGCTTTCTTT.

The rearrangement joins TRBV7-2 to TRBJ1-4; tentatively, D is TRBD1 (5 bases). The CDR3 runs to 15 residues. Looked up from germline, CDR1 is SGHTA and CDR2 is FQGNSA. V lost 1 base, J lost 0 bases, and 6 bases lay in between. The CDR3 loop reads CASSLGGPTNEKLFF. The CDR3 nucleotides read TGTGCCAGCAGCTTAGGGGGCCCAACTAATGAAAAACTGTTTTTT.

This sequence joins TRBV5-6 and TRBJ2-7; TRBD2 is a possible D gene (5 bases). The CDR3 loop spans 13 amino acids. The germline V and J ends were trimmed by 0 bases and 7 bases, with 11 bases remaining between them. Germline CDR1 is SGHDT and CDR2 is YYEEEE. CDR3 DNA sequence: TGTGCCAGCAGCTTGGCGGGAAGTAGGGAGCAGTACTTC. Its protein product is CASSLAGSREQYF.

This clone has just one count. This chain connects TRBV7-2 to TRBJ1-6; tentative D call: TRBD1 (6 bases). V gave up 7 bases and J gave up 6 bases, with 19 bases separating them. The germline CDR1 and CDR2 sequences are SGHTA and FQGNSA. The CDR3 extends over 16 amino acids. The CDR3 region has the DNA TGTGCCAGCACCGCCGAGGCAGGGGTAACTAATTCACCCCTCCACTTT. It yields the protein CASTAEAGVTNSPLHF.

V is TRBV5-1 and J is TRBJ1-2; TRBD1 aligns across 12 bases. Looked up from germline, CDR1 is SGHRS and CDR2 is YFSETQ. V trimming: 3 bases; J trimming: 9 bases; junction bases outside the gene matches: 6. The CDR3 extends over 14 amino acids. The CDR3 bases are TGCGCCAGCAGCTCCGGGACAGGGGGCGATCGCTACACCTTC. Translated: CASSSGTGGDRYTF.

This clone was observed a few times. This CDR3 is CAWSIQHRDYGYTF. For the CDR3, the DNA is TGTGCCTGGAGTATCCAGCACCGGGACTATGGCTACACCTTC. The genes are TRBV30 and TRBJ1-2; D is undetermined. This CDR3 spans 14 amino acids. The germline V and J ends were trimmed by 2 bases and 3 bases, with 13 bases remaining between them. CDR1 is GTSNPN, CDR2 SVGIG, per germline (reference sequence). Using reference TRBV30 and TRBJ1-2 for the parts outside the CDR3, the full variable domain is SQTIHQWPATLVQPVGSPLSLECTVEGTSNPNLYWYRQAAGRGLQLLFYSVGIGQISSEVPQNLSASRPQDRQFILSSKKLLLSDSGFYLCAWSIQHRDYGYTFGSGTRLTVV.